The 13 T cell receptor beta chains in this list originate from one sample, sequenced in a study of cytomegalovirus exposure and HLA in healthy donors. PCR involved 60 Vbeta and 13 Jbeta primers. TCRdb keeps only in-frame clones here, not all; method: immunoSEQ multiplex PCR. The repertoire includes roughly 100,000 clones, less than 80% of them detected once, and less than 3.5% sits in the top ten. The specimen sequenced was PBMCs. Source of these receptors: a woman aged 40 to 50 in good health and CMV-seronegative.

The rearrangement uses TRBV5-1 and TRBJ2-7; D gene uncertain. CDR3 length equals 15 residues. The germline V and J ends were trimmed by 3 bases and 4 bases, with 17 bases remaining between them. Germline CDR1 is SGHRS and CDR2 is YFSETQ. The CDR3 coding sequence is TGCGCCAGCAGCTCCCTCCGGTCGCAACCTTACGAGCAGTACTTC. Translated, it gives CASSSLRSQPYEQYF.

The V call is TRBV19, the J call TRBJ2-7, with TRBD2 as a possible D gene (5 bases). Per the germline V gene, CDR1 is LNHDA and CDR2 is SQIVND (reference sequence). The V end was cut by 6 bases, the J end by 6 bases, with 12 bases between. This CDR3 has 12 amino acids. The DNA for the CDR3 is TGTGCCAGTAGAGAGAGGGTCGGCGAGCAGTACTTC. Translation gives CASRERVGEQYF.

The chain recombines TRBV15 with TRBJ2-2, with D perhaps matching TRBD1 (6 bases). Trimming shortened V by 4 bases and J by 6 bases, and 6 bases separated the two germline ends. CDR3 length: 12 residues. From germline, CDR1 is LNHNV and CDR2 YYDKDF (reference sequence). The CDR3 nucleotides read TGTGCCACCAGCAAGGGGGCCGGGGAGCTGTTTTTT. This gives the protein CATSKGAGELFF.

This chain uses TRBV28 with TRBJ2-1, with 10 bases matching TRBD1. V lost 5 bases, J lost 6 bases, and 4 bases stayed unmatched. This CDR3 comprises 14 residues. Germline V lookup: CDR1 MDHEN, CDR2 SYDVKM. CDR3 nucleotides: TGTGCCAGCAGTCGGGACAGGGGCGGCAATGAGCAGTTCTTC. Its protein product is CASSRDRGGNEQFF. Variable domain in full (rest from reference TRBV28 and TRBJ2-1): DVKVTQSSRYLVKRTGEKVFLECVQDMDHENMFWYRQDPGLGLRLIYFSYDVKMKEKGDIPEGYSVSREKKERFSLILESASTNQTSMYLCASSRDRGGNEQFFGPGTRLTVL.

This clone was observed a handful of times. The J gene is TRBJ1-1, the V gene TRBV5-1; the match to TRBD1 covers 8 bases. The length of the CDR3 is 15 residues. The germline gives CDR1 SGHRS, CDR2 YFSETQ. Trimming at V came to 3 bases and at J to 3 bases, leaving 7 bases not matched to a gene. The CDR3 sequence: CASSYRTGTDTEAFF. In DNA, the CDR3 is TGCGCCAGCAGCTACCGGACAGGGACGGACACTGAAGCTTTCTTT.

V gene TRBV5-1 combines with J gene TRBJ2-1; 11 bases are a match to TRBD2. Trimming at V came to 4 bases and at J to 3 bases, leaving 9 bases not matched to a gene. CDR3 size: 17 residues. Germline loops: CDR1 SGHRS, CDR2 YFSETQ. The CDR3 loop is CASSMKPGLAVYNEQFF. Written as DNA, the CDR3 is TGCGCCAGCAGCATGAAACCGGGACTAGCGGTCTACAATGAGCAGTTCTTC.

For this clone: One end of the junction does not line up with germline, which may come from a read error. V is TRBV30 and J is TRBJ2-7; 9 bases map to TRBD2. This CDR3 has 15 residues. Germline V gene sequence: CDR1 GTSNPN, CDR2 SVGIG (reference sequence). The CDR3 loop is CAWSRPGTLGLAMNF. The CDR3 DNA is TGTGCCTGGAGTCGACCCGGGACGCTCGGACTAGCGATGAACTTC.

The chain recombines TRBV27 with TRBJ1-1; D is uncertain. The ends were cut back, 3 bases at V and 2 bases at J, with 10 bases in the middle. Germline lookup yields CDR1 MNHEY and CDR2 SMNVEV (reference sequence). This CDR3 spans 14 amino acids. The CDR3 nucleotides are TGTGCCAGCAGTTTTGGGCGGGGAAACACTGAAGCTTTCTTT. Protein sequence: CASSFGRGNTEAFF.

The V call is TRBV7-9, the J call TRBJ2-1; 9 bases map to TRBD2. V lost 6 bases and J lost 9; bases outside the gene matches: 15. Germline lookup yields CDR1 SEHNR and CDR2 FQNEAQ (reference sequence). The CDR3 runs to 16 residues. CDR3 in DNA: TGTGCCAGCAGTATCGGCCTAGCGGGACCGTGGAGTGAGCAGTTCTTC. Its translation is CASSIGLAGPWSEQFF.

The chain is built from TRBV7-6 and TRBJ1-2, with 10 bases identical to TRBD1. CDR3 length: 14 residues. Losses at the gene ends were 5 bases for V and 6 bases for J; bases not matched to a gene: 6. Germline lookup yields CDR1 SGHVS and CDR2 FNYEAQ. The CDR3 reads CASSPTGGWDGYTF. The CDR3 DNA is TGTGCCAGCAGCCCGACAGGGGGCTGGGATGGCTACACCTTC.

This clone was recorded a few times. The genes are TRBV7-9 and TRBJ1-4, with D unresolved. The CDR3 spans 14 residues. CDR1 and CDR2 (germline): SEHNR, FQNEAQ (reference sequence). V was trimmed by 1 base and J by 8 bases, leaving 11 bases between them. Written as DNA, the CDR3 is TGTGCCAGCAGCTTAGTAGCCCCGTTGGAAAAACTGTTTTTT. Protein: CASSLVAPLEKLFF.

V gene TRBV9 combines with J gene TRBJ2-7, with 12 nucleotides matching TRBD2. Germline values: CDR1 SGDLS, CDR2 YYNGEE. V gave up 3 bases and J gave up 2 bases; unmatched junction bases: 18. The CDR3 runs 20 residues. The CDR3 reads CASSALATSGSSNPTYEQYF. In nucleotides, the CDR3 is TGTGCCAGCAGCGCCCTTGCGACTAGCGGGAGTTCTAATCCTACCTACGAGCAGTACTTC. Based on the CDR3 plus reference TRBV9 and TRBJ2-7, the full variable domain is DSGVTQTPKHLITATGQRVTLRCSPRSGDLSVYWYQQSLDQGLQFLIQYYNGEERAKGNILERFSAQQFPDLHSELNLSSLELGDSALYFCASSALATSGSSNPTYEQYFGPGTRLTVT.

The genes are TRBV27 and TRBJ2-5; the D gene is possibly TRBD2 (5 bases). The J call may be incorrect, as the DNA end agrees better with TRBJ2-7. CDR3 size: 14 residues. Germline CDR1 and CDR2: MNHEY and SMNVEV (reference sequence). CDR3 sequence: CASSLSLANREQYF. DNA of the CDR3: TGTGCCAGCAGTTTGAGTCTAGCCAACCGCGAGCAGTACTTC.